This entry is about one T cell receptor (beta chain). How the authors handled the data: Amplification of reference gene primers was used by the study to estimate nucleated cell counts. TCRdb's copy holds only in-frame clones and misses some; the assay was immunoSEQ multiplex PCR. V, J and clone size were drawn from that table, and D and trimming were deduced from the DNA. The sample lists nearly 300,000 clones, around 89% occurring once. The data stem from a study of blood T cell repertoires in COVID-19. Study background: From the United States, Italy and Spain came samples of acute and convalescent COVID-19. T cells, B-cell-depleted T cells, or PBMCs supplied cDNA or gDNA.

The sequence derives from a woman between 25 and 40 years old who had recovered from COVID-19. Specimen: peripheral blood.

CDR3 DNA sequence: TGCGCCAGCAGCTTGGTGATAGGGGTAGAGACCCAGTACTTC. It encodes CASSLVIGVETQYF. This chain uses TRBV5-1 with TRBJ2-5, with D tentatively TRBD1 (5 bases). Trimming removed 0 bases from V and 4 bases from J, with 10 bases in between. The CDR3 is made up of 14 amino acids. CDR1 is SGHRS and CDR2 is YFSETQ in the germline V gene.